The 10 T cell receptor beta chains reported below all come from one sample, sequenced in a study of monozygotic twins with inflammatory bowel disease. TCRdb re-called the 5' RACE reads; every CDR3 protein appears as one record, without DNA. The repertoire table contains about 450,000 distinct CDR3 sequences. Sample: blood. Source of these receptors: a human donor with ulcerative colitis or Crohn's disease, or a healthy co-twin of an affected twin (not recorded which).

The rearrangement links TRBV20-1 to TRBJ2-1; TCRdb's D call, TRBD2, is unchecked because there is no DNA. The CDR3 consists of 16 residues. Germline CDR1 reads DFQATT; CDR2 reads SNEGSKA (reference sequence). The CDR3 protein is CSARASGLAGVYEQFF.

The chain is built from TRBV7-2 and TRBJ2-3; the TCRdb D gene call, TRBD2, has no DNA to confirm it. The CDR3 contains 16 residues. Germline V gives CDR1 SGHTA, CDR2 FQGNSA. CDR3 residues: CASSLEWASGPDTQYF.

This sequence joins TRBV5-1 and TRBJ2-5; absent DNA, TCRdb's TRBD2 call cannot be checked. The CDR3 contains 14 residues. Germline V gene data show CDR1 as SGHRS and CDR2 as YFSETQ. CDR3 residues: CASSPERGQETQYF.

The chain couples TRBV6-5 to TRBJ2-2; TCRdb lists TRBD2, though no DNA is available to test this call. CDR1 and CDR2 (germline): MNHEY, SVGAGI. This CDR3 spans 17 amino acids. This chain's CDR3 is CASSYGPGGLYTGELFF.

This chain joins TRBV6-2 or TRBV6-3 and TRBJ1-5; TCRdb gives TRBD1 as the D gene, but with no DNA this cannot be confirmed. The CDR3 has 18 amino acids. Germline loops: CDR1 MNHEY, CDR2 SVGEGT. The CDR3 sequence: CASSYETGGARSKQPQHF.

V usage is TRBV5-6 and J usage is TRBJ2-1; TCRdb lists TRBD2, though no DNA is available to test this call. Germline V CDR1 and CDR2: SGHDT, YYEEEE. This CDR3 has 16 amino acids. CDR3 residues: CAGSQGGSGRVNEQFF.

The CDR3 is CASSILGRQPQHF. The chain joins TRBV19 to TRBJ1-5. The CDR3 covers 13 residues. The germline gives CDR1 LNHDA, CDR2 SQIVND (reference sequence).

The V call is TRBV4-1, the J call TRBJ2-5; TCRdb proposes TRBD1, but this gene call is untestable without DNA. Looked up from germline, CDR1 is MGHRA and CDR2 is YSYEKL. The CDR3 totals 15 residues. CDR3 loop: CASSQHIGAEETQYF.

This chain uses TRBV4-1 with TRBJ2-5; TCRdb returns TRBD2, unconfirmable since there is no DNA. This CDR3 is built from 15 residues. The germline V gene encodes CDR1 MGHRA and CDR2 YSYEKL. The CDR3 reads CASSRPGLAGETQYF.

The chain is built from TRBV2 and TRBJ1-4; the D gene TCRdb calls, TRBD1, cannot be checked with no DNA. The CDR3 has 15 amino acids. Germline V CDR1 and CDR2: SNHLY, FYNNEI. This CDR3 is CASSAQTGWSEKLFF.